This passage covers 14 T cell receptor beta chains from one sample sequenced in a study of monozygotic twins with inflammatory bowel disease. TCRdb re-called the 5' RACE reads and shows each CDR3 protein once, DNA omitted. The sample's table shows around 380,000 distinct CDR3 sequences. The sample comprised blood. The receptors were gathered from a human donor with ulcerative colitis or Crohn's disease, or a healthy co-twin of an affected twin (not recorded which).

CDR3 amino acids: CASSPGTSGRVDEQFF. This chain joins TRBV14 and TRBJ2-1; the D call of TRBD2 rests on TCRdb alone, since no DNA is present to check it. CDR1 is SGHDN and CDR2 is FVKESK in the germline V gene. There are 16 residues in the CDR3.

The V call is TRBV6-5, the J call TRBJ2-7; TCRdb lists TRBD1, though no DNA is available to test this call. This CDR3 spans 16 amino acids. Germline CDR1 is MNHEY and CDR2 is SVGAGI. The CDR3: CASSYPSREGIHEQYF.

The rearrangement uses TRBV9 and TRBJ1-6; lacking DNA, the TRBD1 call made by TCRdb goes unchecked. Germline-derived CDR1 and CDR2 are SGDLS and YYNGEE. The CDR3 covers 16 residues. The chain's CDR3 is CASSAQGSSYNSPLHF.

The rearrangement links TRBV12-3 or TRBV12-4 to TRBJ2-3; TCRdb's D call of TRBD2 is untestable without DNA. The CDR3 extends over 18 amino acids. CDR3 sequence reads: CASSTTSGRPWGTDTQYF.

CDR3 loop: CASSSIDRGTEAFF. The chain employs TRBV6-2 or TRBV6-3 and TRBJ1-1; TCRdb's D gene call, TRBD1, goes unchecked for lack of DNA. The CDR3 has 14 amino acids. Germline assignment: CDR1 MNHEY and CDR2 SVGEGT.

The chain has TRBV20-1 and TRBJ1-1; TCRdb's D call, TRBD1, is unchecked because there is no DNA. Germline V gene lookup returns CDR1 DFQATT and CDR2 SNEGSKA (reference sequence). The CDR3 is 13 residues long. This chain's CDR3 is CSAAARRDTEAFF.

V gene TRBV6-1 combines with J gene TRBJ2-7; the TRBD1 assignment by TCRdb is unverifiable without DNA. The CDR3 is 15 residues long. Per germline, CDR1 MNHNS and CDR2 SASEGT. CDR3 residues: CASSQPQGRSYEQYF.

The V and J genes are TRBV7-9 and TRBJ2-1; the TRBD1 assignment by TCRdb is unverifiable without DNA. Germline CDR1 is SEHNR and CDR2 is FQNEAQ (reference sequence). The CDR3 totals 15 residues. The CDR3 protein is CASSSGLKGYNEQFF.

The rearrangement links TRBV20-1 to TRBJ2-7. Germline CDR1 and CDR2: DFQATT and SNEGSKA (reference sequence). The CDR3 totals 16 residues. The CDR3: CSAIRKGKTLAYEQYF.

The chain links TRBV2 to TRBJ2-1; the TCRdb D gene call, TRBD2, has no DNA to confirm it. The length of the CDR3 is 17 residues. The V gene's germline CDR1 is SNHLY and CDR2 FYNNEI. CDR3 in amino acids: CASSDPTSGGGQDEQFF.

The rearrangement links TRBV10-3 to TRBJ2-1; TCRdb's assignment of TRBD2 cannot be checked, as there is no DNA. This CDR3 comprises 15 residues. The germline gives CDR1 ENHRY, CDR2 SYGVKD. CDR3 amino acids: CAIHTSGGSDNEQFF.

The genes are TRBV10-3 and TRBJ2-7; there is no DNA to check the TCRdb D call of TRBD2. This CDR3 region has 13 residues. Per the germline V gene, CDR1 is ENHRY and CDR2 is SYGVKD. CDR3 amino acids: CAISETSIGEQYF.

CDR3 in amino acids: CASSQDLVPPYEQYF. The V gene is TRBV4-1, the J gene TRBJ2-7. The germline V gene encodes CDR1 MGHRA and CDR2 YSYEKL. This CDR3 spans 15 amino acids.

The chain uses TRBV5-1 and TRBJ2-7. This CDR3 spans 12 amino acids. The germline gives CDR1 SGHRS, CDR2 YFSETQ. CDR3 loop: CASRGSSYEQYF.